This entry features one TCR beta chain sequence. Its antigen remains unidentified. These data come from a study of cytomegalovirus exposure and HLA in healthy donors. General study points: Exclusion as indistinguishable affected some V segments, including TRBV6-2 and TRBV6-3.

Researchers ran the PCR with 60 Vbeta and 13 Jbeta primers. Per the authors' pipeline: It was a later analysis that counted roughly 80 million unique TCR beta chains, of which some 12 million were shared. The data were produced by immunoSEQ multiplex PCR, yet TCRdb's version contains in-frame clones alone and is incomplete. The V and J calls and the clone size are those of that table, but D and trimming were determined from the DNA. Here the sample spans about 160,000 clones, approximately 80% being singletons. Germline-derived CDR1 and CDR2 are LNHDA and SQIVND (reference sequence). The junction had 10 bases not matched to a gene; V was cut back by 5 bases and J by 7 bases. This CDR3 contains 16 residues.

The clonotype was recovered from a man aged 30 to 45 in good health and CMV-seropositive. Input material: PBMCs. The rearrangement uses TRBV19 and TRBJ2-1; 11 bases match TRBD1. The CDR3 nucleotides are TGTGCCAGTAGTCCCCCCGGACAGGGGGCGCATAATGAGCAGTTCTTC. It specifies CASSPPGQGAHNEQFF.